Listed below are T cell receptor beta chains from one sample, sequenced in a study of PD-1 blockade in mismatch repair-deficient tumors. Data came from immunoSEQ multiplex PCR; TCRdb stores just in-frame clones and leaves some out. The table includes tens of thousands of clones, over 80% detected once. The material was peripheral blood, obtained 12 weeks after starting pembrolizumab. These receptors all come from an adult with mismatch repair-deficient cancer. Both conserved end residues are part of each CDR3. The D gene is left open where the match is weak. Part of the rows lack a size; the others show once, few, many or a class for expanded clones.

d_call,cdr3_length,j_call,v_call,clone_size,cdr3_nt,cdr3_aa
TRBD1,14,TRBJ2-2,TRBV29-1,.,TGCAGCGTTTGGAAGGGACAGACCCCCGGGGAGCTGTTTTTT,CSVWKGQTPGELFF
TRBD2,16,TRBJ2-7,TRBV6-5,.,TGTGCCAGCAGTTACTCAGCGGGGGAGGCCCTACGTAAGCAGTACTTC,CASSYSAGEALRKQYF
.,11,TRBJ2-7,TRBV27,.,TGTGCCAGCAGGAGCTCCTACGAGCAGTACTTC,CASRSSYEQYF
.,15,TRBJ2-5,TRBV7-3,.,TGTGCCAGCAGCTTGGGTGGGCAGGGAAGCGAGACCCAGTACTTC,CASSLGGQGSETQYF
TRBD2,16,TRBJ2-4,TRBV15,.,TGTGCCACCAGCAGAGTATATGGAGCGGGAGAAAACATTCAGTACTTC,CATSRVYGAGENIQYF
TRBD2,16,TRBJ2-1,TRBV19,.,TGTGCCAGTAGAAATCATGGACTAGCGAGTTACAATGAGCAGTTCTTC,CASRNHGLASYNEQFF
.,15,TRBJ2-7,TRBV5-1,.,TGCGCCAGCAGCGGAGAGAGTTTGGGGGCCTACGAGCAGTACTTC,CASSGESLGAYEQYF
TRBD1,13,TRBJ2-3,TRBV30,.,TGTGCCTGGAGCTCACAGGGGGCAGATACGCAGTATTTT,CAWSSQGADTQYF
TRBD2,16,TRBJ2-5,TRBV7-8,.,TGTGCCAGCAGAAATATAGCGGGAGTCAACCAAGAGACCCAGTACTTC,CASRNIAGVNQETQYF
.,13,TRBJ1-2,TRBV29-1,.,TGCAGCGTTGAAGGCTACAGGGAACATGGCTACACCTTC,CSVEGYREHGYTF
TRBD2,16,TRBJ2-1,TRBV5-1,.,TGCGCCAGCAGCCAAGGAGCGGGAGCCTCCTACAATGAGCAGTTCTTC,CASSQGAGASYNEQFF
.,15,TRBJ1-4,TRBV7-9,few,TGTGCCAGCAGCTTAGCGAGACAGTTCAATGAAAAACTGTTTTTT,CASSLARQFNEKLFF
TRBD2,17,TRBJ2-3,TRBV7-8,.,TGTGCCAGCAGCGTAGGGACTAGCGGGAGGGTTTCGGATACGCAGTATTTT,CASSVGTSGRVSDTQYF
.,13,TRBJ2-1,TRBV19,.,TGTGCCAGTAGTGCCGGACTTAACAATGAGCAGTTCTTC,CASSAGLNNEQFF
TRBD1,11,TRBJ1-2,TRBV30,few,TGTGCCTGGAGTGCCGACAGGGCCCGCACCTTC,CAWSADRARTF
.,13,TRBJ2-1,TRBV28,.,TGTGCCAGCAGTTTATTTCATGAGATCGGGGGGTTCTTC,CASSLFHEIGGFF
TRBD2,13,TRBJ2-5,TRBV7-2,once,TGTGCCAGCAGCTTATTAGCGGGAGAGACCCAGTACTTC,CASSLLAGETQYF
.,15,TRBJ2-3,TRBV28,once,TGTGCCAGCAGTTTTGGGGGGGCTGGCACAGATACGCAGTATTTT,CASSFGGAGTDTQYF
.,13,TRBJ1-1,TRBV19,.,TGTGCCAGTAGTATAACCCCGAACACTGAAGCTTTCTTT,CASSITPNTEAFF
TRBD2,15,TRBJ2-2,TRBV6-5,.,TGTGCCAGCAGTCGGACTAGCGGGAGTACCGGGGAGCTGTTTTTT,CASSRTSGSTGELFF
.,15,TRBJ2-7,TRBV5-5,.,TGTGCCAGCAGCCCTGGACCTGGACGGTCCTACGAGCAGTACTTC,CASSPGPGRSYEQYF
.,14,TRBJ2-3,TRBV5-1,.,TGCGCCAGCAGCTCCGAGGGGGGCCCAGATACGCAGTATTTT,CASSSEGGPDTQYF
TRBD1,14,TRBJ2-1,TRBV28,.,TGTGCCAGCAGTCGGGACAGGGGGCGCGGTGAGCAGTTCTTC,CASSRDRGRGEQFF
TRBD2,14,TRBJ2-7,TRBV5-3,.,TGTGCCACATCAAATAGCGGGAGACAGCTCGAGCAGTACTTC,CATSNSGRQLEQYF